Presented here are 27 T cell receptor beta chains from one specimen sequenced in a study of blood T cell repertoires in COVID-19. Repertoires were generated with immunoSEQ multiplex PCR, while TCRdb's copy carries only in-frame clones and drops some. The sample holds 70,000 to 95,000 clones, approximately 86% seen once. The sequenced material came from peripheral blood. These receptors were collected from a woman older than 75 with acute or convalescent COVID-19.

This clone has only one observation. The chain has TRBV6-5 and TRBJ1-4, with D maybe TRBD1 (5 bases). The germline gives CDR1 MNHEY, CDR2 SVGAGI. Trimming took 2 bases from V and 5 from J, leaving 12 bases between them. The CDR3 contains 15 residues. The CDR3 region has the DNA TGTGCCAGCAGTTACCAGGGTCTCCAAAATGAAAAACTGTTTTTT. Translating it yields CASSYQGLQNEKLFF.

The rearrangement links TRBV9 to TRBJ1-1, with TRBD1 matching 10 bases. CDR1 is SGDLS, CDR2 YYNGEE, per germline. The CDR3 has 14 residues. J lost 6 bases, V lost 4 bases, and 6 bases had no gene match. CDR3 nucleotides: TGTGCCAGCAGCCCTTGGACAGGGGGAGCTGAAGCTTTCTTT. This sequence encodes CASSPWTGGAEAFF.

The chain couples TRBV6-6 to TRBJ2-2, with 11 bases matching TRBD2. J lost 5 bases, V lost 2 bases, and 4 bases had no gene match. Germline-derived CDR1 and CDR2 are MNHNY and SVGAGI (reference sequence). The CDR3 contains 16 residues. The CDR3 sequence is CASSYGLAGGTGELFF. The CDR3 nucleotides are TGTGCCAGCAGTTACGGGCTAGCGGGAGGTACCGGGGAGCTGTTTTTT.

The sample holds one count of this clone. J is TRBJ1-3 and V is TRBV10-3; D perhaps matches TRBD1 (6 bases). The V end lost 6 bases, the J end lost 1 base, and 16 bases lay between the germline ends. The CDR3 contains 16 residues. Germline CDR1 reads ENHRY; CDR2 reads SYGVKD. The DNA for the CDR3 is TGTGCCATCAGCAAGGGTAAGACAGGATCTGGAAACACCATATATTTT. This translates into CAISKGKTGSGNTIYF.

This sequence joins TRBV10-3 and TRBJ1-1, with 12 nucleotides matching TRBD1. V lost 8 bases, J lost 5 bases, and 12 bases stayed unmatched. This CDR3 region has 16 residues. In germline, CDR1 is ENHRY, CDR2 SYGVKD. CDR3: CAIAGTGGAVLTEAFF. Here the CDR3 DNA reads TGTGCCATCGCAGGGACAGGGGGCGCGGTTTTAACTGAAGCTTTCTTT.

The chain employs TRBV5-1 and TRBJ2-3; D ambiguous. Germline CDR1 reads SGHRS; CDR2 reads YFSETQ. This CDR3 is built from 13 residues. The V end lost 3 bases, the J end lost 1 base, and 6 bases lay between the germline ends. CDR3 loop: CASSSEGTDTQYF. CDR3 nucleotides: TGCGCCAGCAGCTCCGAGGGCACAGATACGCAGTATTTT.

The chain recombines TRBV7-2 with TRBJ2-2; D may be TRBD1 (6 bases). Germline V gene sequence: CDR1 SGHTA, CDR2 FQGNSA. V lost 1 base and J lost 4, with 13 bases in between. The CDR3 consists of 16 residues. The CDR3: CASSLGPTGSTGELFF. DNA for the CDR3: TGTGCCAGCAGCTTAGGACCCACAGGGTCCACCGGGGAGCTGTTTTTT. The full variable domain, in which reference TRBV7-2 and TRBJ2-2 provide the parts outside the CDR3, is GAGVSQSPSNKVTEKGKDVELRCDPISGHTALYWYRQSLGQGLEFLIYFQGNSAPDKSGLPSDRFSAERTGGSVSTLTIQRTQQEDSAVYLCASSLGPTGSTGELFFGEGSRLTVL.

This clone was observed a single time. CDR3 region: CAWSLQNEKLFF. The CDR3 DNA reads as TGTGCCTGGAGTTTACAGAATGAAAAACTGTTTTTT. J is TRBJ1-4 and V is TRBV30; D is undetermined. Germline lookup yields CDR1 GTSNPN and CDR2 SVGIG (reference sequence). Trimming took 2 bases from V and 5 from J, leaving 6 bases between them. CDR3 size: 12 residues.

This clone was seen just once. The V and J genes are TRBV20-1 and TRBJ2-5; the D is unclear. CDR3 length: 17 amino acids. Looked up from germline, CDR1 is DFQATT and CDR2 is SNEGSKA (reference sequence). The ends were cut back, 3 bases at V and 3 bases at J, with 23 bases in the middle. The DNA for the CDR3 is TGCAGTGCTAGTTCGGTGGGTCGATACTCTGGAGAAGAGACCCAGTACTTC. Translation gives CSASSVGRYSGEETQYF.

This chain uses TRBV19 with TRBJ1-1, with D maybe TRBD1 (5 bases). With 6 bases removed from V and 0 bases from J, the gap between germline ends came to 11 bases. CDR1 LNHDA and CDR2 SQIVND come from the germline V gene (reference sequence). There are 14 residues in the CDR3. This CDR3 is CASRLEQVNTEAFF. The CDR3 region has the DNA TGTGCCAGTAGGTTGGAACAGGTGAACACTGAAGCTTTCTTT.

This sequence joins TRBV4-3 and TRBJ2-1; D not certain. The CDR3 has 19 amino acids. Deletions cut 2 bases from V and 2 bases from J, with 22 bases between. Germline V gives CDR1 LGHNA, CDR2 YSLEER. DNA of the CDR3: TGCGCCAGCAGCCAAACTATACCTGGTGCTAGGCAGACCTACAATGAGCAGTTCTTC. Its protein product is CASSQTIPGARQTYNEQFF.

The V and J genes are TRBV13 and TRBJ1-1, with no clear D. V dropped 4 bases and J dropped 5 bases, with 14 bases sitting between them. The CDR3 runs to 14 residues. In germline, CDR1 is PRHDT, CDR2 FYEKMQ (reference sequence). In DNA, the CDR3 is TGTGCCAGCAGCTACGGGGAATCTGGAACTGAAGCTTTCTTT. This translates into CASSYGESGTEAFF.

The chain links TRBV2 to TRBJ1-4, with 11 bases aligning to TRBD1. This CDR3 region has 16 residues. Germline lookup yields CDR1 SNHLY and CDR2 FYNNEI. Unmatched junction bases numbered 4, after V lost 5 bases and J lost 2 bases. The CDR3 reads CASSPDRGQTNEKLFF. In DNA form, the CDR3 reads TGTGCCAGCAGTCCGGACAGGGGGCAGACTAATGAAAAACTGTTTTTT.

The chain employs TRBV11-1 and TRBJ2-7, with a weak D call TRBD1 (5 bases). Deletions cut 4 bases from V and 3 bases from J, with 10 bases between. The CDR3 is made up of 13 amino acids. Germline V gives CDR1 SGHAT, CDR2 FQDESV (reference sequence). The CDR3 reads CASSSDNSYEQYF. The CDR3 coding sequence is TGTGCCAGCAGCTCGGACAACAGCTACGAGCAGTACTTC.

The chain joins TRBV3-1 (or the pseudogene TRBV3-2) to TRBJ1-1, with 10 bases lining up with TRBD1. V lost 3 bases and J lost 3; bases outside the gene matches: 7. CDR1 is LGHDT, CDR2 YNNKEL, per germline (reference sequence). This CDR3 spans 16 amino acids. CDR3 amino acids: CASSQTGGVWYTEAFF. CDR3 DNA: TGTGCCAGCAGCCAGACAGGGGGCGTATGGTACACTGAAGCTTTCTTT.

The CDR3 reads CASSSGGRASNQPQHF. CDR3 in DNA: TGTGCCAGCAGCTCCGGCGGCAGGGCGAGCAATCAGCCCCAGCATTTT. The chain employs TRBV7-2 and TRBJ1-5; a possible D gene is TRBD1 (5 bases). Trimming shortened V by 4 bases and J by 1 base, and 14 bases separated the two germline ends. The CDR3 is 16 residues long. The V gene's germline CDR1 is SGHTA and CDR2 FQGNSA.

The gene calls are TRBV6-5 and TRBJ2-2, with a possible D match to TRBD2 (5 bases). Trimming left V 0 bases short and J 5 bases short, with 10 bases between. This CDR3 has 15 residues. The germline V gene has CDR1 MNHEY and CDR2 SVGAGI. The CDR3 sequence: CASSYSNLATGELFF. The CDR3 DNA sequence: TGTGCCAGCAGTTACTCGAATTTAGCGACCGGGGAGCTGTTTTTT.

This chain uses TRBV30 with TRBJ1-5; D unresolved. V was trimmed by 0 bases and J by 3 bases, leaving 9 bases between them. Germline V CDR1 and CDR2: GTSNPN, SVGIG (reference sequence). The CDR3 has 14 amino acids. The CDR3 coding sequence is TGTGCCTGGAGTGTATTGCAGGTCAATCAGCCCCAGCATTTT. It specifies CAWSVLQVNQPQHF.

Only a few counts were recorded for this clone. The chain is built from TRBV7-2 and TRBJ1-1; 8 bases are shared with TRBD1. The ends lost 1 base at V and 4 bases at J; junction bases unmatched: 5. The CDR3 sequence is 15 residues long. Germline V gene lookup returns CDR1 SGHTA and CDR2 FQGNSA. CDR3 nucleotides: TGTGCCAGCAGCTTAGTCGCAACAGGGGGCACTGAAGCTTTCTTT. Amino acid sequence: CASSLVATGGTEAFF. The variable domain in full, with the rest retrieved from reference TRBV7-2 and TRBJ1-1, is GAGVSQSPSNKVTEKGKDVELRCDPISGHTALYWYRQSLGQGLEFLIYFQGNSAPDKSGLPSDRFSAERTGGSVSTLTIQRTQQEDSAVYLCASSLVATGGTEAFFGQGTRLTVV.

The V gene is TRBV15, the J gene TRBJ2-1; possibly TRBD2 for D (5 bases). Trimming removed 1 base at V and 9 bases at J, with 10 bases between. Germline V lookup: CDR1 LNHNV, CDR2 YYDKDF (reference sequence). The CDR3 spans 13 residues. As DNA, the CDR3 is TGTGCCACCAGCAGAGGACTAAGCATTGAGCAGTTCTTC. The encoded protein is CATSRGLSIEQFF.

The rearrangement uses TRBV5-1 and TRBJ2-1; tentative D call: TRBD2 (6 bases). Between the trimmed V and J ends, which lost 4 bases and 5 bases, there was a span of 13 bases. CDR1 SGHRS and CDR2 YFSETQ come from the germline V gene. The CDR3 length is 14 residues. The CDR3 sequence is CASSLGTANNEQFF. The CDR3 DNA reads TGCGCCAGCAGCCTCGGGACTGCAAACAATGAGCAGTTCTTC.

CDR3 protein: CASSRRTGGTEGYTF. The CDR3 DNA reads as TGTGCCAGCAGCAGACGGACAGGGGGTACGGAAGGCTACACCTTC. The chain couples TRBV7-2 to TRBJ1-2; 10 nucleotides match TRBD1. Germline V gene lookup returns CDR1 SGHTA and CDR2 FQGNSA. V was pared by 5 bases and J by 8 bases, with 11 bases of the junction left unmatched. The CDR3 extends over 15 amino acids.

The chain combines TRBV29-1 with TRBJ2-7; 9 nucleotides agree with TRBD1. Germline V CDR1 and CDR2: SQVTM, ANQGSEA. The junction had 8 bases not matched to a gene; V was cut back by 7 bases and J by 4 bases. CDR3 length: 13 residues. In nucleotides, the CDR3 is TGCAGCGCCTCACAGGGGGCCCGGTACGAGCAGTACTTC. Translated, it gives CSASQGARYEQYF.

The rearrangement uses TRBV5-4 and TRBJ2-2, with 7 positions matching TRBD2. Germline V CDR1 and CDR2: SGHNT, YYREEE (reference sequence). The CDR3 is 15 residues long. Unmatched junction bases numbered 8, after V lost 4 bases and J lost 5 bases. The CDR3 region has the DNA TGTGCCAGCAGCCTGCAGGCGGGAGAAACCGGGGAGCTGTTTTTT. Translated: CASSLQAGETGELFF. Filled out from reference TRBV5-4 and TRBJ2-2, the complete variable domain reads ETGVTQSPTHLIKTRGQQVTLRCSSQSGHNTVSWYQQALGQGPQFIFQYYREEENGRGNFPPRFSGLQFPNYSSELNVNALELDDSALYLCASSLQAGETGELFFGEGSRLTVL.

This chain connects TRBV5-4 to TRBJ2-3; 12 bases fit TRBD2. CDR3 size: 16 residues. Trimming at V came to 2 bases and at J to 2 bases, leaving 3 bases not matched to a gene. In germline, CDR1 is SGHNT, CDR2 YYREEE (reference sequence). The CDR3 DNA reads as TGTGCCAGCAGCTTAAGACTAGCGGGAGTCACAGATACGCAGTATTTT. It specifies CASSLRLAGVTDTQYF.

The rearrangement joins TRBV5-4 to TRBJ2-5; D is possibly TRBD2 (7 bases). The germline V and J ends were trimmed by 1 base and 2 bases, with 12 bases remaining between them. Germline V gene lookup returns CDR1 SGHNT and CDR2 YYREEE (reference sequence). The CDR3 is 15 residues long. The CDR3 DNA sequence: TGTGCCAGCAGCTTGCGGCGGGGGCTACAAGAGACCCAGTACTTC. Its protein is CASSLRRGLQETQYF.

The chain has TRBV2 and TRBJ1-3, with D uncertain. CDR3 size: 16 residues. With 3 bases removed from V and 0 bases from J, the gap between germline ends came to 12 bases. Germline CDR1 SNHLY, CDR2 FYNNEI. The CDR3 DNA sequence: TGTGCCAGCAGTGAGGAGGGCCGATACTCTGGAAACACCATATATTTT. This translates into CASSEEGRYSGNTIYF.